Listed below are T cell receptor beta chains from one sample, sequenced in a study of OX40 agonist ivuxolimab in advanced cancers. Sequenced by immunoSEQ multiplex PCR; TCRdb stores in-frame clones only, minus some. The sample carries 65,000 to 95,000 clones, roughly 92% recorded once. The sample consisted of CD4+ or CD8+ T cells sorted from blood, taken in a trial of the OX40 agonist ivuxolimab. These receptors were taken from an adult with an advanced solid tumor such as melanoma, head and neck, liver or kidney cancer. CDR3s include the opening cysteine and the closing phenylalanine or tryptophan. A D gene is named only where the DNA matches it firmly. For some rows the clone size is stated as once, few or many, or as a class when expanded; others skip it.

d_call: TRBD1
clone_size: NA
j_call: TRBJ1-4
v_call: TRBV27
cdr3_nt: TGTGCCAGCAGTTTATTCGGGACAGGGCAAAAACTGTTTTTT
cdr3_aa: CASSLFGTGQKLFF

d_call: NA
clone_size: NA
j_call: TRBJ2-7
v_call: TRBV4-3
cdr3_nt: TGCGCCAGCAGCCAAGGGTTAGCCGGGGGATACGAGCAGTACTTC
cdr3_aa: CASSQGLAGGYEQYF

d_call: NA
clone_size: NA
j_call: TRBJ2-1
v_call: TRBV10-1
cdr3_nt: TGCGCCAGCAGTGCCTACAATGAGCAGTTCTTC
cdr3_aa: CASSAYNEQFF

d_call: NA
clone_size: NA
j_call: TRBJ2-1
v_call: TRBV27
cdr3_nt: TGTGCCAGCAGTTTATCAGGGGATAATGAGCAGTTCTTC
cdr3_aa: CASSLSGDNEQFF

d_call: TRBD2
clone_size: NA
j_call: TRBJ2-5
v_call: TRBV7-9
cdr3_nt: TGTGCCGCGGGGGGCCCTTCTAAAGAGACCCAGTACTTC
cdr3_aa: CAAGGPSKETQYF

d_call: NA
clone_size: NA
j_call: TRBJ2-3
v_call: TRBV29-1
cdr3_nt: TGCAGCGTTGAACCCGCCCTGGAGGGAGATACGCAGTATTTT
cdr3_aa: CSVEPALEGDTQYF

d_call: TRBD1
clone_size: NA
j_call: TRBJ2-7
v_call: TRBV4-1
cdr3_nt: TGCGCCAGCAGCCAAGTTGGGACAGGCACCTACGAGCAGTACTTC
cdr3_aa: CASSQVGTGTYEQYF

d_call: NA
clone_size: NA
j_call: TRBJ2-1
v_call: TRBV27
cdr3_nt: TGTGCCAGCAGTTTAGGTACCGCAAGTTTCAATGAGCAGTTCTTC
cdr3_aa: CASSLGTASFNEQFF

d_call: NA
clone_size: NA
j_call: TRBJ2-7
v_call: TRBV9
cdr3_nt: TGTGCCAGCAGCCCCTGGCCCTCTGACAGTTCGGGCTCCTACGAGCAGTACTTC
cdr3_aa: CASSPWPSDSSGSYEQYF

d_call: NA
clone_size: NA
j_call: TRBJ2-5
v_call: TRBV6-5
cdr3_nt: TGTGCCAGCAGTTCAGGGGAGCAAGAGACCCAGTACTTC
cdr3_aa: CASSSGEQETQYF

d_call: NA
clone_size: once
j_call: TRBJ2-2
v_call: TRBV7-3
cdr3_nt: TGTGCCAGCAGCGGGGTCCAGAACACCGGGGAGCTGTTTTTT
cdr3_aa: CASSGVQNTGELFF

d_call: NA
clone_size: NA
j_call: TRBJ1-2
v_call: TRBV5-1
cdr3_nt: TGCGCCAGCAGCGGATCCCAGTTCTATGGCTACACCTTC
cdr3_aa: CASSGSQFYGYTF

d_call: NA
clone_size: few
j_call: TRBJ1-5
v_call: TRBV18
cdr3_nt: TGTGCCAGCTCACCGAACGGGCCGGGCAATCAGCCCCAGCATTTT
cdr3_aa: CASSPNGPGNQPQHF

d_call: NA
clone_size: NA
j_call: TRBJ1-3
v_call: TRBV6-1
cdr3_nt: TGTGCCAGCAGTGAAGGCCAGGGTAACACCATATATTTT
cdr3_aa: CASSEGQGNTIYF

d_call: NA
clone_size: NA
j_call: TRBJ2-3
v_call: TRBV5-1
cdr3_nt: TGCGCCAGTAAGCCCGACGGGGGACCTCTAGATACGCAGTATTTT
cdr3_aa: CASKPDGGPLDTQYF

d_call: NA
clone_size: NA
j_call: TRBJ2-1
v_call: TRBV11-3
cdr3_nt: TGTGCCAGCAGCTCCCGTGGCGGGGATGAGCAGTTCTTC
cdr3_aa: CASSSRGGDEQFF

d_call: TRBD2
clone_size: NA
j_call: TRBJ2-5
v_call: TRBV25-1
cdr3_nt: TGTGCCAGCAGTGAACAGGTACCTGTAGCGGGGGAGCAAGAGACCCAGTACTTC
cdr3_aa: CASSEQVPVAGEQETQYF

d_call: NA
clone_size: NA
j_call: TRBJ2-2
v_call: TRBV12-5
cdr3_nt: TGTGCTAGTGGTTTGGTACCCATCGCGGCTAACACCGGGGAGCTGTTTTTT
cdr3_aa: CASGLVPIAANTGELFF

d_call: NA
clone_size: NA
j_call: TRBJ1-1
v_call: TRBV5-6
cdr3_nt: TGTGCCAGCAGCTTGGTCCAGGGCACTGAAGCTTTCTTT
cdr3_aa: CASSLVQGTEAFF

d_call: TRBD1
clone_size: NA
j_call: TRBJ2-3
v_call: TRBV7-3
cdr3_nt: TGTGCCAGCAGCTCACAGGGGTCAGATACGCAGTATTTT
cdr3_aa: CASSSQGSDTQYF

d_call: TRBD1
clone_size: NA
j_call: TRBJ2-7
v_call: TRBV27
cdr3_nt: TGTGCCAGCAGTCCTCAGTGGGGACAGGGGGCTCTCTTCTACGAGCAGTACTTC
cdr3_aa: CASSPQWGQGALFYEQYF

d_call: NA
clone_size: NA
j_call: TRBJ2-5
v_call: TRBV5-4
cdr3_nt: TGTGCCAGCAGCTCAACAGGGATGGAGACCCAGTACTTC
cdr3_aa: CASSSTGMETQYF

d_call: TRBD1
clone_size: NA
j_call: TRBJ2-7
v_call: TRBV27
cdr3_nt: TGTGCCAGCAGTCCTGGACAGGGGACCTACGAGCAGTACTTC
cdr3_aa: CASSPGQGTYEQYF

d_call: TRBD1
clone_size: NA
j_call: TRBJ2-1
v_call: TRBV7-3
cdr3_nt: TGTGCCAGCAGCTCGACAGGGGGCTACAATGAGCAGTTCTTC
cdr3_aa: CASSSTGGYNEQFF

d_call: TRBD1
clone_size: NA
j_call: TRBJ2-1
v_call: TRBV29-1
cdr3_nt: TGCAGCGTTGTTGGGACAGGGATCTACAATGAGCAGTTCTTC
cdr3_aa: CSVVGTGIYNEQFF

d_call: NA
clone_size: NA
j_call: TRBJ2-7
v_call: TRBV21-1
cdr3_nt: TGTGCCAGCAGCGCTCCGGGACAGGGTCCCTACGAGCAGTACTTC
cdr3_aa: CASSAPGQGPYEQYF

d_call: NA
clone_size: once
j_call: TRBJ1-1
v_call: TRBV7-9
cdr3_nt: TGTGCCAGCAGCCTCGATGGTTACACTGAAGCTTTCTTT
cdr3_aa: CASSLDGYTEAFF

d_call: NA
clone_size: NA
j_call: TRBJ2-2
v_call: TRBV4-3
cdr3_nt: TGCGCCAGCAGCCAAGATTTCAGCCGTCCGAACACCGGGGAGCTGTTTTTT
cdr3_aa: CASSQDFSRPNTGELFF

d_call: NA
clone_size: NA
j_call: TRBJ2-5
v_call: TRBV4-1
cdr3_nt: TGCGCCAGCAGCCAAGCCGGCAGGCCCGAGACCCAGTACTTC
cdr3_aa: CASSQAGRPETQYF

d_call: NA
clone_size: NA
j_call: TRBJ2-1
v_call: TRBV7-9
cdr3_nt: TGTGCCAGCAGCTTTCCTGCCGGGACTGGATCGTACAATGAGCAGTTCTTC
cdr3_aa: CASSFPAGTGSYNEQFF